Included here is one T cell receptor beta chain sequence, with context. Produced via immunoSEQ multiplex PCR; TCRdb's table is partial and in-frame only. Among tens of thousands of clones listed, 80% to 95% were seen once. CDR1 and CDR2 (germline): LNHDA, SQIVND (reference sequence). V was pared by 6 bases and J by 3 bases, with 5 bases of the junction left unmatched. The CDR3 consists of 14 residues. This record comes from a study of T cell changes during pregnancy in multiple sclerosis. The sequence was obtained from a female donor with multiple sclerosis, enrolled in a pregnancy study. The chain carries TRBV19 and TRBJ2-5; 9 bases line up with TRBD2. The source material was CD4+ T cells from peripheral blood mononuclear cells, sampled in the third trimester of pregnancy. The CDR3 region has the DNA TGTGCCAGTAGGCTAGCGGGGAAGGAAGAGACCCAGTACTTC. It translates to CASRLAGKEETQYF. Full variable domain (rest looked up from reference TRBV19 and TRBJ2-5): DGGITQSPKYLFRKEGQNVTLSCEQNLNHDAMYWYRQDPGQGLRLIYYSQIVNDFQKGDIAEGYSVSREKKESFPLTVTSAQKNPTAFYLCASRLAGKEETQYFGPGTRLLVL.